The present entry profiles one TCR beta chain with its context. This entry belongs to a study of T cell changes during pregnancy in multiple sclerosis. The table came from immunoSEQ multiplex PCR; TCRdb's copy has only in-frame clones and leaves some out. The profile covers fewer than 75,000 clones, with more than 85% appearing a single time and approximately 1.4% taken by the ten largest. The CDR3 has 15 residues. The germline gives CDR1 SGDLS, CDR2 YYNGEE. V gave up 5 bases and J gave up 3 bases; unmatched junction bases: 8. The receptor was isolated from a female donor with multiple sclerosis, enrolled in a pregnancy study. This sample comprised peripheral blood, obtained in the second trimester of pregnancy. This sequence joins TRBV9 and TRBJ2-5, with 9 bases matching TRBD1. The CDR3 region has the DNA TGTGCCAGCAGTGACCCTAGGACAGGGGAAGAGACCCAGTACTTC. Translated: CASSDPRTGEETQYF.